This T cell receptor beta chain was recovered during a study of cytomegalovirus exposure and HLA in healthy donors. The CDR3 runs to 18 residues. In germline, CDR1 is SNHLY, CDR2 FYNNEI. V was cut by 6 bases and J by 3 bases, with 26 bases left in between. The PCR employed 60 Vbeta primers together with 13 Jbeta primers. Clones were sequenced by immunoSEQ multiplex PCR, and TCRdb holds only the in-frame ones, with some missing. The sample shows some 150,000 clones, roughly three quarters of them seen only once. J is TRBJ1-1 and V is TRBV2, with TRBD1 as a possible D gene (5 bases). This sequence was found in a woman aged 40 to 49 in good health and CMV-seronegative. Sequencing used PBMCs. CDR3 sequence reads: CASSAVFRGSSKDTEAFF. CDR3 DNA sequence: TGTGCCAGCAGCGCCGTTTTCCGGGGGTCTTCTAAGGACACTGAAGCTTTCTTT.